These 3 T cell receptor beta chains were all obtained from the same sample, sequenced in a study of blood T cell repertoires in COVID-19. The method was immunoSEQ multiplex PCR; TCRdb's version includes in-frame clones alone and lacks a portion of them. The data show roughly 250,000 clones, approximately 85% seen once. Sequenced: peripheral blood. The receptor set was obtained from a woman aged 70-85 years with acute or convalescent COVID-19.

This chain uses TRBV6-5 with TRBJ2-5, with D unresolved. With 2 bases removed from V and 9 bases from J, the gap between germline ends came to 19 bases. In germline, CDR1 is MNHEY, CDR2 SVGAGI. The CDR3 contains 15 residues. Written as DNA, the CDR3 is TGTGCCAGCAGTTACGTCCCCGCGGCAGTCTGGGCCCAGTACTTC. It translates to CASSYVPAAVWAQYF.

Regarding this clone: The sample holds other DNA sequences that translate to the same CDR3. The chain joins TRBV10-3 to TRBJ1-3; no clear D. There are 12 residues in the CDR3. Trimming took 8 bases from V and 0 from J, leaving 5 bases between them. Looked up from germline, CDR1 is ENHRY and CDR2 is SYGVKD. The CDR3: CAIQSSGNTIYF. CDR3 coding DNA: TGTGCCATCCAATCCTCTGGAAACACCATATATTTT.

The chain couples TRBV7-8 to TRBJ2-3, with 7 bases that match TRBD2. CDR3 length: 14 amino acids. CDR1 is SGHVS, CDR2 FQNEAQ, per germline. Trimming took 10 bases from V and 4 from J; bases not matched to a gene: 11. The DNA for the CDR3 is TGTGCCATTGCGAGCGGGGCGTTCTCAGATACGCAGTATTTT. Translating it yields CAIASGAFSDTQYF.